Included here is one T cell receptor beta chain sequence, with context. The data were taken from a study of blood T cell repertoires in COVID-19. Study-wide context: T cells, B-cell-depleted T cells, or PBMCs provided the cDNA or gDNA that served as material.

Germline CDR1 KGHSH, CDR2 LQKENI. J was trimmed by 6 bases and V by 7 bases; bases with no gene match: 4. This CDR3 is 14 amino acids long. Methods used by the authors: The assay estimated nucleated cells by amplifying reference gene primers. The data were produced by immunoSEQ multiplex PCR, yet TCRdb's version contains in-frame clones alone and is incomplete. The DNA was the basis for D and trimming; V, J and clone size are from that table. The top ten clones hold 1.5% of a sample with approximately 210,000 clones, approximately 86% of them seen once. The source of this sequence is a man younger than 35 with active or convalescent COVID-19. Sequencing was performed on peripheral blood. The V and J genes are TRBV18 and TRBJ2-4; 12 bases match TRBD1. DNA for the CDR3: TGTGCCAGCTATCCGGGACAGGGGGCAAACATTCAGTACTTC. Amino acids: CASYPGQGANIQYF.